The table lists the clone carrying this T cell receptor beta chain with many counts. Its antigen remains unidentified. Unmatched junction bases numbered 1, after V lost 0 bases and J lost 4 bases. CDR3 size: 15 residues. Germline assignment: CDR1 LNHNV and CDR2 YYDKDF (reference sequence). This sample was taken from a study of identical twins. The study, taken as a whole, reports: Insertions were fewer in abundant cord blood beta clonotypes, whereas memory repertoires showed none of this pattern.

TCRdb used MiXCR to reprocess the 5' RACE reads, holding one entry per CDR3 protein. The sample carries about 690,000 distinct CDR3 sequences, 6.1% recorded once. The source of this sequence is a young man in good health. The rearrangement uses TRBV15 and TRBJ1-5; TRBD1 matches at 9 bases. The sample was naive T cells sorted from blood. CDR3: CATSRDGTGNQPQHF. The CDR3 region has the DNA TGTGCCACCAGCAGAGACGGGACAGGGAATCAGCCCCAGCATTTT.